The source of this T cell receptor beta chain is a study of OX40 agonist ivuxolimab in advanced cancers. General study findings and limits: CD4+ T cells averaged fewer expanded clones than CD8+ T cells.

Worth noting for this clone: No antigen is known for it.

The table came from immunoSEQ multiplex PCR; TCRdb's copy has only in-frame clones and leaves some out. The data show 60,000 to 100,000 clones, 90% to 95% seen once. J lost 5 bases, V lost 5 bases, and 6 bases had no gene match. The CDR3 extends over 14 amino acids. Looked up from germline, CDR1 is LNHDA and CDR2 is SQIVND (reference sequence). The sample here was CD4+ or CD8+ T cells sorted from blood, taken in a trial of the OX40 agonist ivuxolimab. The clonotype was recovered from an adult with an advanced solid tumor such as melanoma, head and neck, liver or kidney cancer. The chain recombines TRBV19 with TRBJ2-7; 10 positions match TRBD1. CDR3 protein: CASSLPGQGNEQYF. CDR3 DNA: TGTGCCAGTAGTCTCCCGGGACAGGGGAACGAGCAGTACTTC.